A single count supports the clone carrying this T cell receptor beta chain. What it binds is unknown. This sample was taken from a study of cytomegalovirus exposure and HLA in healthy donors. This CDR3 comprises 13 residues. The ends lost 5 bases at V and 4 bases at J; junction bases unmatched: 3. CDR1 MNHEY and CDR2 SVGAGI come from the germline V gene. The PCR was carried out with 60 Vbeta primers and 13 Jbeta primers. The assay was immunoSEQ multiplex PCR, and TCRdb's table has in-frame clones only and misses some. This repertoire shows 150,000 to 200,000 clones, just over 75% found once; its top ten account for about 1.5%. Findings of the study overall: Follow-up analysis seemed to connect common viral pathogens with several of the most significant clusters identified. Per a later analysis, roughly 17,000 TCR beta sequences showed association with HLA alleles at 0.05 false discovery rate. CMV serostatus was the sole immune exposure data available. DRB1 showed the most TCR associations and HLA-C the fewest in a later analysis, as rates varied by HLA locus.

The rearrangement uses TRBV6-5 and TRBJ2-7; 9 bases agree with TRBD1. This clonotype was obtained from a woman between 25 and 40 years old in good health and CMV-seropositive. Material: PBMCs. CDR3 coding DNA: TGTGCCAGCAGTATGGACAGGGGATACGAGCAGTACTTC. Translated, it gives CASSMDRGYEQYF.